The 19 T cell receptor beta chains listed next were all sequenced from one sample in a study of blood T cells in healthy people across ages. The second PCR ran roughly 6 to 11 cycles with a sample-barcoded 5' primer and J-beta primers. Using its own MiXCR run on the 5' RACE reads, TCRdb lists one record per CDR3 protein. This table holds 730,000 or so distinct CDR3 sequences, less than 45% found once. The sequencing sample was made of blood. Every receptor here comes from a man older than 75 in good health.

This clonotype was seen repeatedly, ten times or more. The chain carries TRBV6-5 and TRBJ2-7; TRBD2 is a possible D gene (5 bases). Between the trimmed V and J ends, which lost 6 bases and 5 bases, there was a span of 8 bases. The CDR3 is made up of 11 amino acids. Germline CDR1 and CDR2: MNHEY and SVGAGI. The CDR3 loop is CASRDGDEQYF. As DNA, the CDR3 is TGTGCCAGCAGAGACGGGGACGAGCAGTACTTC.

The chain combines TRBV10-3 with TRBJ1-5; no clear D gene. Germline loops: CDR1 ENHRY, CDR2 SYGVKD. The CDR3 spans 13 residues. The ends were cut back, 0 bases at V and 5 bases at J, with 5 bases in the middle. CDR3 region: CAISESQDQPQHF. CDR3 DNA sequence: TGTGCCATCAGTGAGTCCCAGGATCAGCCCCAGCATTTT.

This clonotype was recorded only once. The CDR3 region has the DNA TGTGCCATCAGTGAGTCGAGGGCTGGGGCGGAGACCCAGTACTTC. Amino acids: CAISESRAGAETQYF. The rearrangement links TRBV10-3 to TRBJ2-5; D may match TRBD1 or TRBD2 (5 bases each). This CDR3 spans 15 amino acids. V was shortened by 0 bases and J by 5 bases, with 13 bases between the two germline ends. Germline V gene lookup returns CDR1 ENHRY and CDR2 SYGVKD.

This chain connects TRBV20-1 to TRBJ1-2; a possible D gene is TRBD1 (6 bases). The ends were cut back, 4 bases at V and 7 bases at J, with 16 bases in the middle. The CDR3 sequence is 13 residues long. The germline gives CDR1 DFQATT, CDR2 SNEGSKA (reference sequence). CDR3 DNA sequence: TGCAGTGCTACTACAGGGACGAGGGGTGGCTACACCTTC. Translation gives CSATTGTRGGYTF.

The genes are TRBV7-6 and TRBJ2-3; D possibly uses TRBD1 or TRBD2 (5 bases each). The CDR3 runs to 13 residues. V lost 8 bases and J lost 6, with 15 bases in between. Germline loops: CDR1 SGHVS, CDR2 FNYEAQ. The CDR3: CASRPGRRDTQYF. For the CDR3, the DNA is TGTGCCAGCCGCCCGGGGCGGCGGGATACGCAGTATTTT.

The gene calls are TRBV20-1 and TRBJ2-3, with 7 bases fitting TRBD2. Germline loops: CDR1 DFQATT, CDR2 SNEGSKA (reference sequence). The CDR3 has 15 amino acids. V shed 5 bases, J shed 6 bases, and the junction held 14 bases outside the gene matches. This CDR3 is CSADRDPAGVDTQYF. CDR3 nucleotide sequence: TGCAGTGCTGACCGGGACCCCGCGGGGGTGGATACGCAGTATTTT.

The gene calls are TRBV9 and TRBJ2-1; D call uncertain. The germline V and J ends were trimmed by 4 bases and 7 bases, with 12 bases remaining between them. This CDR3 is 13 amino acids long. The germline gives CDR1 SGDLS, CDR2 YYNGEE. In DNA form, the CDR3 reads TGTGCCAGCAGCCCGAGTATGGGGAATGAGCAGTTCTTC. It encodes CASSPSMGNEQFF.

The V and J genes are TRBV7-2 and TRBJ2-2; 11 bases map to TRBD1. V shed 9 bases and J 3 bases; nucleotides not matched to a gene: 3. CDR1 and CDR2 (germline): SGHTA, FQGNSA. The CDR3 sequence is 14 residues long. As DNA, the CDR3 is TGTGCCAGTGGGACAGGGGGTTACACCGGGGAGCTGTTTTTT. This encodes CASGTGGYTGELFF.

The V and J genes are TRBV15 and TRBJ2-7, with TRBD1 matching 9 bases. The ends lost 3 bases at V and 1 base at J; junction bases unmatched: 4. CDR3 length: 15 residues. The germline CDR1 and CDR2 sequences are LNHNV and YYDKDF (reference sequence). Here the CDR3 DNA reads TGTGCCACCAGCAGGACAGGGGGAATGTCCTACGAGCAGTACGTC. Translated: CATSRTGGMSYEQYV.

J is TRBJ2-5 and V is TRBV28, with TRBD2 as a possible D gene (6 bases). The V end was cut by 6 bases, the J end by 3 bases, with 17 bases between. This CDR3 contains 15 residues. In germline, CDR1 is MDHEN, CDR2 SYDVKM. CDR3 region: CASRSFSGSKETQYF. The CDR3, as DNA: TGTGCCAGCAGATCGTTCAGCGGGTCCAAAGAGACCCAGTACTTC.

This clonotype was observed a few times. The rearrangement uses TRBV20-1 and TRBJ2-7; TRBD2 matches at 12 bases. With 0 bases clipped from V and 2 bases from J, the junction kept 5 bases outside the gene matches. The CDR3 consists of 16 residues. Germline-derived CDR1 and CDR2 are DFQATT and SNEGSKA (reference sequence). In DNA form, the CDR3 reads TGCAGTGCTAGAGATCAGACTAGCGGGGGTGCCTACGAGCAGTACTTC. It specifies CSARDQTSGGAYEQYF.

This clonotype was found many times. This rearrangement joins TRBV7-2 to TRBJ2-5; 9 bases agree with TRBD1. V lost 5 bases and J lost 5; bases outside the gene matches: 3. From germline, CDR1 is SGHTA and CDR2 FQGNSA. The CDR3 extends over 13 amino acids. The CDR3 DNA sequence: TGTGCCAGCAGCCGGGACAGGGACGAGACCCAGTACTTC. Translated, it gives CASSRDRDETQYF.

This clonotype was seen more than once but under ten times. This sequence joins TRBV20-1 and TRBJ1-1; 8 bases agree with TRBD1. The CDR3 is made up of 13 amino acids. The germline gives CDR1 DFQATT, CDR2 SNEGSKA (reference sequence). Trimming took 5 bases from V and 3 from J; bases not matched to a gene: 5. The CDR3 is CSALQGGYTEAFF. The CDR3 DNA sequence: TGCAGTGCTCTACAGGGGGGGTACACTGAAGCTTTCTTT.

V usage is TRBV7-2 and J usage is TRBJ2-2; unclear D gene. The CDR3 contains 16 residues. Germline V gene data show CDR1 as SGHTA and CDR2 as FQGNSA. V lost 2 bases and J 0 bases, leaving 10 bases between the germline ends. The CDR3 DNA reads TGTGCCAGCAGCTTATCCGGTACCGCGAACACCGGGGAGCTGTTTTTT. This translates into CASSLSGTANTGELFF.

The V call is TRBV6-2 or TRBV6-3, the J call TRBJ1-5; a weak D match, TRBD1 (5 bases). The CDR3 length is 15 residues. Germline-derived CDR1 and CDR2 are MNHEY and SVGEGT. Trimming pared 6 bases from V and 1 base from J, leaving 13 bases between. The DNA of the CDR3 is TGTGCCAGCAGCACAGGACTCGTGAGCAATCAGCCCCAGCATTTT. Encoded protein: CASSTGLVSNQPQHF.

This clonotype was counted at least ten times. The genes are TRBV7-2 and TRBJ2-1; 14 bases are shared with TRBD2. The CDR3 has 16 residues. Per the germline V gene, CDR1 is SGHTA and CDR2 is FQGNSA. The V gene end was trimmed by 5 bases and the J gene end by 9 bases; junction bases not matched to a gene: 9. CDR3: CASSAQRLAGGGEQFF. The CDR3 nucleotides read TGTGCCAGCAGCGCTCAAAGACTAGCGGGGGGGGGTGAGCAGTTCTTC.

This clonotype was seen once. The chain uses TRBV28 and TRBJ2-7; possibly TRBD1 for D (6 bases). Germline V gene lookup returns CDR1 MDHEN and CDR2 SYDVKM. Trimming stripped 6 bases from V and 4 bases from J, with 19 bases between. CDR3 length: 15 residues. CDR3 amino acids: CASRTRGGVGYEQYF. The DNA of the CDR3 is TGTGCCAGCAGAACCCGTGGGGGCGTCGGATACGAGCAGTACTTC.

This clonotype was counted a few times. The chain carries TRBV20-1 and TRBJ1-2; no clear D gene. The CDR3 totals 12 residues. V dropped 5 bases and J dropped 2 bases, with 9 bases sitting between them. Germline CDR1 reads DFQATT; CDR2 reads SNEGSKA (reference sequence). The DNA for the CDR3 is TGCAGTGCTTATAACCTAAACTATGGCTACACCTTC. It yields the protein CSAYNLNYGYTF.

This clonotype was seen repeatedly, ten times or more. The chain couples TRBV6-5 to TRBJ2-7; 13 bases map to TRBD2. This CDR3 is 16 amino acids long. The germline V gene has CDR1 MNHEY and CDR2 SVGAGI. The J segment lost 0 bases and the V segment lost 8 bases, leaving 7 bases of the junction unmatched. CDR3: CASQGLAGAGSYEQYF. In nucleotides, the CDR3 is TGTGCCAGCCAAGGACTAGCGGGAGCAGGCTCCTACGAGCAGTACTTC.